This TCR beta chain was captured by sequencing in a study of blood T cell repertoires in COVID-19. Overall study: COVID-19 samples, acute and convalescent, were from the United States, Italy and Spain. The cDNA or gDNA used as material had been derived from T cells, B-cell-depleted T cells, or PBMCs.

A single count supports this clone. V lost 3 bases, J lost 5 bases, and 13 bases lay in between. The CDR3 has 14 residues. CDR1 and CDR2 (germline): LNHDA, SQIVND (reference sequence). Per the authors' pipeline: The authors estimated nucleated cell counts from reference gene primer amplification. Method: immunoSEQ multiplex PCR; TCRdb's copy keeps in-frame clones and lacks some. Clone size and the V and J calls come from that table; the DNA yielded D and trimming. The sample has roughly 100,000 clones, around nine tenths seen once. The sample was peripheral blood. The chain carries TRBV19 and TRBJ2-5, with D perhaps matching TRBD2 (5 bases). The sequence came from a man over 45 with active COVID-19. The CDR3 DNA sequence: TGTGCCAGTAGTATCTTTGAGGGCAGGGAGACCCAGTACTTC. Translated: CASSIFEGRETQYF.